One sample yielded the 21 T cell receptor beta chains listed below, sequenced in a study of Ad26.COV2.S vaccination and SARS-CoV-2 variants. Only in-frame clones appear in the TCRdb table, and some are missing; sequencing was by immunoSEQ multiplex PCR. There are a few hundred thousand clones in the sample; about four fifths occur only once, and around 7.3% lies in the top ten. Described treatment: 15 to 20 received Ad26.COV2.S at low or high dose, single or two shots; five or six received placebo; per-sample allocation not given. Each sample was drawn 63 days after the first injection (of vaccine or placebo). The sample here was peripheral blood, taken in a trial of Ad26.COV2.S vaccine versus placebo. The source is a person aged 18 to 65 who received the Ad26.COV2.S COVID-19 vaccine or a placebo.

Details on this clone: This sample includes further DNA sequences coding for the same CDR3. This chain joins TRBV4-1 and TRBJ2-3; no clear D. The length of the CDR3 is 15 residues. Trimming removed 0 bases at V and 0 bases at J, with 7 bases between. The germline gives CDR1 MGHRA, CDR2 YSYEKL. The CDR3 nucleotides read TGCGCCAGCAGCCAAGACCCCGGGAGCACAGATACGCAGTATTTT. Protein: CASSQDPGSTDTQYF.

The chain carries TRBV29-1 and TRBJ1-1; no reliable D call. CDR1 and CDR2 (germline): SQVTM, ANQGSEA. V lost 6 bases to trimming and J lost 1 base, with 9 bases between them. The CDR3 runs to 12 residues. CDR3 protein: CSVGLGNTEAFF. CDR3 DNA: TGCAGCGTGGGCCTGGGGAACACTGAAGCTTTCTTT.

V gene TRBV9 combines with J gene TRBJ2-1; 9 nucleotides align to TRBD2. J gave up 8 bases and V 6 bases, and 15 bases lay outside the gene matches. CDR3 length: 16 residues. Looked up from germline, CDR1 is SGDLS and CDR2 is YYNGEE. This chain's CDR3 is CASNPSGGSLFDEQFF. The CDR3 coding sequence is TGTGCCAGCAACCCCAGCGGGGGGTCCCTCTTCGATGAGCAGTTCTTC.

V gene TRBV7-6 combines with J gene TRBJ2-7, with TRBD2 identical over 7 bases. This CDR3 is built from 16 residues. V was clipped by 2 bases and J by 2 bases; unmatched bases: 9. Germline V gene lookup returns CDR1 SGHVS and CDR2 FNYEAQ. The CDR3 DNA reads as TGTGCCAGCAGCTTAAGCCCTAGCGGCCAAGCCTACGAGCAGTACTTC. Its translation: CASSLSPSGQAYEQYF.

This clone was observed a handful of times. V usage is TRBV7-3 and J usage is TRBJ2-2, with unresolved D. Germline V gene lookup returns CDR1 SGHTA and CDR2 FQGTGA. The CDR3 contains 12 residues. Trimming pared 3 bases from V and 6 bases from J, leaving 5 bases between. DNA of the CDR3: TGTGCCAGCAGCTTTTTTCCCGGGGAGCTGTTTTTT. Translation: CASSFFPGELFF.

DNA of the CDR3: TGCGCCAGCAGCGACAGCTATGGCTACACCTTC. Amino acids: CASSDSYGYTF. The chain links TRBV5-1 to TRBJ1-2, with D possibly being TRBD1 (5 bases). This CDR3 comprises 11 residues. Trimming shortened V by 4 bases and J by 4 bases, and 5 bases separated the two germline ends. Per germline, CDR1 SGHRS and CDR2 YFSETQ.

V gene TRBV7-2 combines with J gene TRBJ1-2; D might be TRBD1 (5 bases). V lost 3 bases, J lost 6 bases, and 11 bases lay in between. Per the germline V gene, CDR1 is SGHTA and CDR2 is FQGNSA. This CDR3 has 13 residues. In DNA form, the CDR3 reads TGTGCCAGCAGCTTCGGGGCGCTGGATGGCTACACCTTC. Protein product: CASSFGALDGYTF. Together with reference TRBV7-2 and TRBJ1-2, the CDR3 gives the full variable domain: GAGVSQSPSNKVTEKGKDVELRCDPISGHTALYWYRQSLGQGLEFLIYFQGNSAPDKSGLPSDRFSAERTGGSVSTLTIQRTQQEDSAVYLCASSFGALDGYTFGSGTRLTVV.

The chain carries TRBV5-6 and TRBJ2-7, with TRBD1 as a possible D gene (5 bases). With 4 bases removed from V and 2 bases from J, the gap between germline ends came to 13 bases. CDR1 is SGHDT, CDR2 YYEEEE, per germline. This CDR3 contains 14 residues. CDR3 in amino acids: CASSLKGPTYEQYF. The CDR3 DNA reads TGTGCCAGCAGCCTCAAGGGGCCTACCTACGAGCAGTACTTC.

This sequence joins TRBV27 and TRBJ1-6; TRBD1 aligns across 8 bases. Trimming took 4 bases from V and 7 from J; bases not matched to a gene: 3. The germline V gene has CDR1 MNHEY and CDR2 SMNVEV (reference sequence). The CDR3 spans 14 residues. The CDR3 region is CASSWDRKNSPLHF. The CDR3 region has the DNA TGTGCCAGCAGTTGGGACAGGAAGAATTCACCCCTCCACTTT.

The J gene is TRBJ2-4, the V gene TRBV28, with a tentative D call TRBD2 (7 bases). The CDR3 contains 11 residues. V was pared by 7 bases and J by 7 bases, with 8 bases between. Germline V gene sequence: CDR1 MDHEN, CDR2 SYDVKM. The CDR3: CASKGGNIQYF. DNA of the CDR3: TGTGCCAGCAAGGGGGGGAACATTCAGTACTTC.

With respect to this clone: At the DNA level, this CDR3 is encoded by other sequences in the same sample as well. As DNA, the CDR3 is TGTGCCAGCAGCGTAGGCGGGGGTGACTATGGCTACACCTTC. It translates to CASSVGGGDYGYTF. The chain links TRBV9 to TRBJ1-2, with a weak D call TRBD1 (5 bases). Germline values: CDR1 SGDLS, CDR2 YYNGEE. The V end lost 0 bases, the J end lost 3 bases, and 9 bases lay between the germline ends. The CDR3 runs 14 residues.

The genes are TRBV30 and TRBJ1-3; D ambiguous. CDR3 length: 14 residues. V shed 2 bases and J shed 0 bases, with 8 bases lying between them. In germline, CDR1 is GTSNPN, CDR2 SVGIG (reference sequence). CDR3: CAWSPRSSGNTIYF. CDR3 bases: TGTGCCTGGAGTCCCCGTAGCTCTGGAAACACCATATATTTT.

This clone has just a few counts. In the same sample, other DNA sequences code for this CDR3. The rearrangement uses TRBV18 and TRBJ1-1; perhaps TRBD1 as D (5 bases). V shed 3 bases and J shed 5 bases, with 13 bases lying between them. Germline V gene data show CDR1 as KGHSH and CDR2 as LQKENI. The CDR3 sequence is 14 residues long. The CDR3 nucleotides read TGTGCCAGCTCACCGAACACCGGGGGGACTGAAGCTTTCTTT. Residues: CASSPNTGGTEAFF.

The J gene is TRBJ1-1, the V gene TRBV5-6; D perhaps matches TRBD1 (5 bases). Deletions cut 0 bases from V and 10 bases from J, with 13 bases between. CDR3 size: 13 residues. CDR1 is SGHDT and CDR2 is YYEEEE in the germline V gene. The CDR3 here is CASSLVGLGGAFF. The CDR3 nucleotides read TGTGCCAGCAGCTTGGTGGGGTTGGGGGGAGCTTTCTTT.

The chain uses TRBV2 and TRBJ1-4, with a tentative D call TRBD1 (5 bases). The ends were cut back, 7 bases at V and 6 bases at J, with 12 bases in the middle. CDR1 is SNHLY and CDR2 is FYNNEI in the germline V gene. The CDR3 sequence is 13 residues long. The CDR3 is CASTEAGYEKLFF. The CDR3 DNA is TGTGCCAGCACCGAGGCAGGGTATGAAAAACTGTTTTTT.

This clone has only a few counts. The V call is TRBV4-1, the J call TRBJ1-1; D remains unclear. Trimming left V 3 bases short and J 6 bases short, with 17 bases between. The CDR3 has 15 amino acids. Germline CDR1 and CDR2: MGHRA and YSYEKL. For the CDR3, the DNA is TGCGCCAGCAGCCAGAGGTCGGTCTCTCGGGCTGAAGCTTTCTTT. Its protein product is CASSQRSVSRAEAFF.

CDR3 protein: CASSLRGSISTDTQYF. For the CDR3, the DNA is TGTGCCAGCAGCTTAAGAGGCTCTATTAGCACAGATACGCAGTATTTT. This rearrangement joins TRBV7-3 to TRBJ2-3; D is undetermined. V lost 1 base and J lost 0, with 11 bases in between. This CDR3 is built from 16 residues. CDR1 and CDR2 (germline): SGHTA, FQGTGA.

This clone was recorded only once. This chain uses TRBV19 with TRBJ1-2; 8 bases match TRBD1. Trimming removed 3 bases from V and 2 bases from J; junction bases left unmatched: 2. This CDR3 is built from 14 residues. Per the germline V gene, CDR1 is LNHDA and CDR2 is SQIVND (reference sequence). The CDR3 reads CASSMDRDNYGYTF. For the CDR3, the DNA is TGTGCCAGTAGTATGGACAGGGACAACTATGGCTACACCTTC.

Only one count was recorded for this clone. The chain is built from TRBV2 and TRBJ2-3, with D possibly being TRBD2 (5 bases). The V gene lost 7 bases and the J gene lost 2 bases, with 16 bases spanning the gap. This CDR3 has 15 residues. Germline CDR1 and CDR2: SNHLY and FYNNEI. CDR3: CASTANGDDTDTQYF. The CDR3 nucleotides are TGTGCCAGCACCGCCAACGGGGATGACACAGATACGCAGTATTTT.

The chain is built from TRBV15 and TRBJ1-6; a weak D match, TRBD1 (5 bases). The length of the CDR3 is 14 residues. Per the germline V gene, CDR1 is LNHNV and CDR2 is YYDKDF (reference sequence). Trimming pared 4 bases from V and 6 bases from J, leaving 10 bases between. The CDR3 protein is CATSTRGPNSPLHF. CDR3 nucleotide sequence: TGTGCCACCAGCACTCGGGGACCTAATTCACCCCTCCACTTT. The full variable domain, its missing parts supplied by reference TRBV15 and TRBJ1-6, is DAMVIQNPRYQVTQFGKPVTLSCSQTLNHNVMYWYQQKSSQAPKLLFHYYDKDFNNEADTPDNFQSRRPNTSFCFLDIRSPGLGDTAMYLCATSTRGPNSPLHFGNGTRLTVT.

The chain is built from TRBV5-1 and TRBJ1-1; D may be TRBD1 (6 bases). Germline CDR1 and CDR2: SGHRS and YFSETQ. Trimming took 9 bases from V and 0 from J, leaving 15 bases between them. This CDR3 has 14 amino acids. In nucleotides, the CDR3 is TGCGCCACCCGGAAAGGGGGTATGAACACTGAAGCTTTCTTT. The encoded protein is CATRKGGMNTEAFF.